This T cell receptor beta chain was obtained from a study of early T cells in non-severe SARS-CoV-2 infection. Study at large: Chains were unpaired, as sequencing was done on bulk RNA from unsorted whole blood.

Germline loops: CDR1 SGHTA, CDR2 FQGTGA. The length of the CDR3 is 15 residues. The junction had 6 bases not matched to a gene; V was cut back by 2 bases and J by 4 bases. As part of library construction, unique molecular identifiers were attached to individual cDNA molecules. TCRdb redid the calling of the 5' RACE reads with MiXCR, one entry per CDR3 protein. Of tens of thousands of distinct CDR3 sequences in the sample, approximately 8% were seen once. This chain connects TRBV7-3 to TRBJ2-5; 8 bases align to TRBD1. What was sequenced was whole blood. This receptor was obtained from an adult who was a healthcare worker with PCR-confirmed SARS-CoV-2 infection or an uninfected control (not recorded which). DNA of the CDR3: TGTGCCAGCAGCTTAGGCCAGGGGGCCGGAGAGACCCAGTACTTC. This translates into CASSLGQGAGETQYF.